The clone carrying this T cell receptor beta chain was picked up a small number of times. This specimen comes from a study of cytomegalovirus exposure and HLA in healthy donors. Germline assignment: CDR1 GTSNPN and CDR2 SVGIG (reference sequence). There are 13 residues in the CDR3. Trimming took 3 bases from V and 8 from J, leaving 14 bases between them. Primers included in the PCR were 60 Vbeta and 13 Jbeta primers. Clones were sequenced by immunoSEQ multiplex PCR, and TCRdb holds only the in-frame ones, with some missing. The table records tens of thousands of clones, about two thirds of them present only once.

The origin of this receptor is a man aged 60 to 75 in good health and CMV-seropositive. This chain links TRBV30 with TRBJ2-4, with no clear D. Sequencing was done on a sample of PBMCs. The CDR3 reads CAWSPRLEDIQYF. In nucleotides, the CDR3 is TGTGCCTGGAGCCCCCGCCTTGAGGACATTCAGTACTTC.